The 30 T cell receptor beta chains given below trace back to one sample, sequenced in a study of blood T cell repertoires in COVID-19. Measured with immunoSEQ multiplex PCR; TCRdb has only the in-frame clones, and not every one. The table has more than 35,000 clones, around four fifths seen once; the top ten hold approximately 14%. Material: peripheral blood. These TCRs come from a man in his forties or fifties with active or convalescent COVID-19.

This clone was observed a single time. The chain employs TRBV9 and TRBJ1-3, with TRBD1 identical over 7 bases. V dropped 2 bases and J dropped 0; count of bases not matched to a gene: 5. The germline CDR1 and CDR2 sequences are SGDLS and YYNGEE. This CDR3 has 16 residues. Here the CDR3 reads CASSVFDRASGNTIYF. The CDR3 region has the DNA TGTGCCAGCAGCGTTTTCGACAGGGCCTCTGGAAACACCATATATTTT.

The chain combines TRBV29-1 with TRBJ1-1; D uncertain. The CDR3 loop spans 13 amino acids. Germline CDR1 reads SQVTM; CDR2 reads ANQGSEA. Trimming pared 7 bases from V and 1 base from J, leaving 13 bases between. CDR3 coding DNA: TGCAGCGCCCCACTACGAGGGAACACTGAAGCTTTCTTT. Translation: CSAPLRGNTEAFF.

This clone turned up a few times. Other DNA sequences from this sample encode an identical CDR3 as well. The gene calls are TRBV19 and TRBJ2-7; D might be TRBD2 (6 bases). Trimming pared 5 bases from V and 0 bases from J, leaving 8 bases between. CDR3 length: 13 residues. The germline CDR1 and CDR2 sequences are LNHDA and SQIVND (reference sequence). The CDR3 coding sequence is TGTGCCAGTAGTGGGGGACTCTCCTACGAGCAGTACTTC. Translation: CASSGGLSYEQYF.

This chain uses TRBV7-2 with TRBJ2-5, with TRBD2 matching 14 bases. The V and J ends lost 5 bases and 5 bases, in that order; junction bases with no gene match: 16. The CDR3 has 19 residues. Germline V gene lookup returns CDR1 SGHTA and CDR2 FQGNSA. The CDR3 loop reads CASSPPGVGLAGGPETQYF. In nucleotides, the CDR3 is TGTGCCAGCAGCCCCCCGGGGGTAGGACTAGCGGGGGGCCCGGAGACCCAGTACTTC. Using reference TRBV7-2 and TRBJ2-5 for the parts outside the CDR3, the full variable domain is GAGVSQSPSNKVTEKGKDVELRCDPISGHTALYWYRQSLGQGLEFLIYFQGNSAPDKSGLPSDRFSAERTGGSVSTLTIQRTQQEDSAVYLCASSPPGVGLAGGPETQYFGPGTRLLVL.

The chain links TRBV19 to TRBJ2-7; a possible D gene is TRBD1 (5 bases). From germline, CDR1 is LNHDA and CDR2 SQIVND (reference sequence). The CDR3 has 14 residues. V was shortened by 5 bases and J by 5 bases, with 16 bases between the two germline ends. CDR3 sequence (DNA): TGTGCCAGTAGTGTCCGAAGGGGCTGGGACGAGCAGTACTTC. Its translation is CASSVRRGWDEQYF.

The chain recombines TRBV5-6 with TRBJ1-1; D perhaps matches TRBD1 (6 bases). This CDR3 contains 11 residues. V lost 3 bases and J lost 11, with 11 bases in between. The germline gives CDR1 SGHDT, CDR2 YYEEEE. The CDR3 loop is CASSSGVLAFF. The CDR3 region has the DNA TGTGCCAGCAGCTCAGGGGTTTTGGCTTTCTTT.

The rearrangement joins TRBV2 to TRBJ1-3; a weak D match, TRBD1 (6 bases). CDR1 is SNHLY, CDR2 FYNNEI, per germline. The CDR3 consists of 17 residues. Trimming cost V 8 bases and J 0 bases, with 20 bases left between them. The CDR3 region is CASRAGGGLTSGNTIYF. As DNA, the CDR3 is TGTGCCAGCCGGGCGGGTGGGGGCTTAACCTCTGGAAACACCATATATTTT.

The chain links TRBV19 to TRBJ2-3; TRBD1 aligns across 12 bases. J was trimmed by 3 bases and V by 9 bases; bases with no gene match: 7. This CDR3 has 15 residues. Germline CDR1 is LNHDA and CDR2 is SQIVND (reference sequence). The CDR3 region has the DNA TGTGCCAGCCGTCGGGACAGGGGGCTGACAGATACGCAGTATTTT. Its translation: CASRRDRGLTDTQYF. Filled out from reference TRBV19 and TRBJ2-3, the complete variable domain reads DGGITQSPKYLFRKEGQNVTLSCEQNLNHDAMYWYRQDPGQGLRLIYYSQIVNDFQKGDIAEGYSVSREKKESFPLTVTSAQKNPTAFYLCASRRDRGLTDTQYFGPGTRLTVL.

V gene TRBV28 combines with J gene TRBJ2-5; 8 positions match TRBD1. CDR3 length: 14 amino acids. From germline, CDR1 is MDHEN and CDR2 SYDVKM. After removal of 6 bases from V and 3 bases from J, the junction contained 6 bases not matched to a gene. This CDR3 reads CASRVTGAKETQYF. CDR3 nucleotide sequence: TGTGCCAGCAGAGTGACAGGGGCGAAAGAGACCCAGTACTTC.

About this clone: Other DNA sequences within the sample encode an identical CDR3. CDR3 amino acids: CASSPGQNQPQHF. The CDR3, as DNA: TGTGCCAGCTCTCCGGGACAGAATCAGCCCCAGCATTTT. This chain links TRBV18 with TRBJ1-5; 7 nucleotides line up with TRBD1. The germline V gene has CDR1 KGHSH and CDR2 LQKENI. This CDR3 spans 13 amino acids. V gave up 6 bases and J gave up 4 bases; unmatched junction bases: 3.

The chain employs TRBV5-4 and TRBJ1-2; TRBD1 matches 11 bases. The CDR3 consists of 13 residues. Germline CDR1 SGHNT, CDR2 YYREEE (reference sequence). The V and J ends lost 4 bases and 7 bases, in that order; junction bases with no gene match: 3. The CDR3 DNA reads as TGTGCCAGCAGCCAGGACAGGGGGCTTGGCTACACCTTC. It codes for CASSQDRGLGYTF.

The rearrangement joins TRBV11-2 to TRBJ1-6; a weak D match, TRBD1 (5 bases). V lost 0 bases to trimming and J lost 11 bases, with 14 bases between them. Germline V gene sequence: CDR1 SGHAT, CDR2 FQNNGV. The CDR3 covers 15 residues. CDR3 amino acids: CASSLESQGGAPLHF. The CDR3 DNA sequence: TGTGCCAGCAGCTTAGAATCGCAGGGAGGAGCACCCCTCCACTTT.

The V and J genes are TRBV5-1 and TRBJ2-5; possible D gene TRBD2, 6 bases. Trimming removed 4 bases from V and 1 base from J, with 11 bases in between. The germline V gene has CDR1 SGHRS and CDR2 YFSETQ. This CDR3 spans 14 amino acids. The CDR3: CASSGGRLQETQYF. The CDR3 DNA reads TGCGCCAGCAGCGGGGGGAGGCTCCAAGAGACCCAGTACTTC.

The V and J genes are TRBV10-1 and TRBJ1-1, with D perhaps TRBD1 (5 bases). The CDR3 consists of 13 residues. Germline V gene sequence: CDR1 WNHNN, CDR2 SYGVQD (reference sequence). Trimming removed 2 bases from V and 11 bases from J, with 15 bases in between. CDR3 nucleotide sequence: TGCGCCAGCAGTGAGAGCGGGGCAGGAACGGCTTTCTTT. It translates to CASSESGAGTAFF.

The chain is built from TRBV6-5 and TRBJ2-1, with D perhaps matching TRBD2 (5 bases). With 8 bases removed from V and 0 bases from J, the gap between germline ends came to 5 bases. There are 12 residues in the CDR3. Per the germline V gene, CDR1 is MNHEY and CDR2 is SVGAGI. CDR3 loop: CASRGSYNEQFF. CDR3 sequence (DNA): TGTGCCAGCCGGGGCTCCTACAATGAGCAGTTCTTC.

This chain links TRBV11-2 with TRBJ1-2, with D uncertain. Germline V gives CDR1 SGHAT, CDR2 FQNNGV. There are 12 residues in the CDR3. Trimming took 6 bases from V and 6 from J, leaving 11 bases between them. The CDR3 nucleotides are TGTGCCAGCAGTGCCTCAGTGCATGGCTACACCTTC. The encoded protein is CASSASVHGYTF.

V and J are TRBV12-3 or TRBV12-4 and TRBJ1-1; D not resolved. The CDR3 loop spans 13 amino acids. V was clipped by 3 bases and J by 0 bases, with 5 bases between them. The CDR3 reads CASSFVMNTEAFF. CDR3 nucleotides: TGTGCCAGCAGTTTCGTTATGAACACTGAAGCTTTCTTT.

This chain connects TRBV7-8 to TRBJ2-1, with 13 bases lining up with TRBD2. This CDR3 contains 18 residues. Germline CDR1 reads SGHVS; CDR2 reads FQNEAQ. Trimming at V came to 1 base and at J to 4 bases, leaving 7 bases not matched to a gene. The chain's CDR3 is CASSLGLLLAGGYNEQFF. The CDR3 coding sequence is TGTGCCAGCAGCTTAGGCCTACTACTAGCGGGGGGGTACAATGAGCAGTTCTTC.

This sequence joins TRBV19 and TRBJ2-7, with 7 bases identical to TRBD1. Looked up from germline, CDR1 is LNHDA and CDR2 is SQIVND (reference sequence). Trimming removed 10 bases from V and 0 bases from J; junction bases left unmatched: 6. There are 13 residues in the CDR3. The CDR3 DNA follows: TGTGCCACCCAGGGACAGAACTCCTACGAGCAGTACTTC. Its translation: CATQGQNSYEQYF.

CDR3 protein: CASSLSEIRGEKLFF. The CDR3 nucleotides are TGTGCCAGCAGCTTGTCTGAGATACGAGGGGAAAAACTGTTTTTT. This chain connects TRBV7-9 to TRBJ1-4; D ambiguous. The germline V gene has CDR1 SEHNR and CDR2 FQNEAQ (reference sequence). V lost 3 bases and J lost 8, with 16 bases in between. This CDR3 spans 15 amino acids. Complete variable domain (other parts from reference TRBV7-9 and TRBJ1-4): DTGVSQNPRHKITKRGQNVTFRCDPISEHNRLYWYRQTLGQGPEFLTYFQNEAQLEKSRLLSDRFSAERPKGSFSTLEIQRTEQGDSAMYLCASSLSEIRGEKLFFGSGTQLSVL.

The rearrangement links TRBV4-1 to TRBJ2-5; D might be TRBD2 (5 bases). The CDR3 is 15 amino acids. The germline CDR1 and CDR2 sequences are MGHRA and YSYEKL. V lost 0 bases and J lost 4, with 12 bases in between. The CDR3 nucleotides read TGCGCCAGCAGCCAAGACCCTCGAGAGGGAGAGACCCAGTACTTC. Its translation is CASSQDPREGETQYF.

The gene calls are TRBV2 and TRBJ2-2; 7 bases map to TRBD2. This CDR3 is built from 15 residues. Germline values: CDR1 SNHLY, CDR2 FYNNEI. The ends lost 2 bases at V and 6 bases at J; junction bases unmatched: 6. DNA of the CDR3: TGTGCCAGCAGTGAATGGACTAGTAGGGCCGGGGAGCTGTTTTTT. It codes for CASSEWTSRAGELFF. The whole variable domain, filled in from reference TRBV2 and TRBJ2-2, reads EPEVTQTPSHQVTQMGQEVILRCVPISNHLYFYWYRQILGQKVEFLVSFYNNEISEKSEIFDDQFSVERPDGSNFTLKIRSTKLEDSAMYFCASSEWTSRAGELFFGEGSRLTVL.

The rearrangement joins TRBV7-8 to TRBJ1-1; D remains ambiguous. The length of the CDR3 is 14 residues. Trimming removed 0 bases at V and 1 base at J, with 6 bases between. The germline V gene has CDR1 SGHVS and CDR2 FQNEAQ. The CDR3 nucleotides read TGTGCCAGCAGCTTAGCCTACGGGAACACTGAAGCTTTCTTT. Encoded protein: CASSLAYGNTEAFF.

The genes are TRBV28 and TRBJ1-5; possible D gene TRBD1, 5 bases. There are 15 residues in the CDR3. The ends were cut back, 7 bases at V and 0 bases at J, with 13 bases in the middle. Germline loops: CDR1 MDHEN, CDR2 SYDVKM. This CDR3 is CASKTPGNSNQPQHF. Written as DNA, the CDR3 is TGTGCCAGCAAGACACCAGGGAATAGCAATCAGCCCCAGCATTTT. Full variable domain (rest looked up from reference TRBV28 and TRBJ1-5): DVKVTQSSRYLVKRTGEKVFLECVQDMDHENMFWYRQDPGLGLRLIYFSYDVKMKEKGDIPEGYSVSREKKERFSLILESASTNQTSMYLCASKTPGNSNQPQHFGDGTRLSIL.

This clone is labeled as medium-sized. The CDR3 region has the DNA TGCGCCAGCAGCTCCGGGACAGGGAACAGATTGGGTGGCTACACCTTC. Translated, it gives CASSSGTGNRLGGYTF. The gene calls are TRBV5-1 and TRBJ1-2; the match to TRBD1 covers 9 bases. The V segment lost 3 bases and the J segment 7 bases; nucleotides outside the gene matches: 13. CDR3 length equals 16 residues. Per the germline V gene, CDR1 is SGHRS and CDR2 is YFSETQ. Filled out from reference TRBV5-1 and TRBJ1-2, the complete variable domain reads KAGVTQTPRYLIKTRGQQVTLSCSPISGHRSVSWYQQTPGQGLQFLFEYFSETQRNKGNFPGRFSGRQFSNSRSEMNVSTLELGDSALYLCASSSGTGNRLGGYTFGSGTRLTVV.

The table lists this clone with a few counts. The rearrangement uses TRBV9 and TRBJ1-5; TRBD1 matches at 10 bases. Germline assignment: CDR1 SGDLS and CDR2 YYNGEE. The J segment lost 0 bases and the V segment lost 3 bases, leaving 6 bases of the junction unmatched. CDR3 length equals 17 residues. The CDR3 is CASSAGTGDISNQPQHF. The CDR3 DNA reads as TGTGCCAGCAGCGCCGGGACAGGGGACATTAGCAATCAGCCCCAGCATTTT.

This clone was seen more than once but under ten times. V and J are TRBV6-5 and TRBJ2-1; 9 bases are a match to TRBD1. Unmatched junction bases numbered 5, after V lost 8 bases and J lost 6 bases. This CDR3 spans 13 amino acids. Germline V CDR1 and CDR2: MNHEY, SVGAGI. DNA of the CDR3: TGTGCCAGCCGGGACAGGGTTACCAATGAGCAGTTCTTC. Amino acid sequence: CASRDRVTNEQFF.

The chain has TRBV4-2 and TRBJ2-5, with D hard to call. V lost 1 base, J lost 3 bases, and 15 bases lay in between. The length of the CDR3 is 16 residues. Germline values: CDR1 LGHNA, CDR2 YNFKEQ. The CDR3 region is CASSQGVWSIEETQYF. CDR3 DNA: TGTGCCAGCAGCCAAGGTGTGTGGTCTATAGAAGAGACCCAGTACTTC.

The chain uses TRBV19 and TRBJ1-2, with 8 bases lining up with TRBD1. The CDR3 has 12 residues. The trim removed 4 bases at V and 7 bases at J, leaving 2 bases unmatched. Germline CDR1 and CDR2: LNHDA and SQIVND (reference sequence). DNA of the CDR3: TGTGCCAGTAGTACAGGGGGCCTTGGCTACACCTTC. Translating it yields CASSTGGLGYTF.

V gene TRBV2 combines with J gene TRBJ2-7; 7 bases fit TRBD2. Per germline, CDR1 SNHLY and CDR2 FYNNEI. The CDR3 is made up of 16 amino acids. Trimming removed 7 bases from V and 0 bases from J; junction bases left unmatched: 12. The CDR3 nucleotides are TGTGCCAGCACCCGTCTGCTGCGGGGGAACTCCTACGAGCAGTACTTC. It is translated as CASTRLLRGNSYEQYF.